This T cell receptor beta chain was retrieved from a study of cytomegalovirus exposure and HLA in healthy donors. This CDR3 region has 11 residues. Between the trimmed V and J ends, which lost 10 bases and 4 bases, there was a span of 10 bases. The germline gives CDR1 MNHEY, CDR2 SMNVEV (reference sequence). Only in-frame clones appear in the TCRdb table, and some are missing; sequencing was by immunoSEQ multiplex PCR. The repertoire consists of fewer than 85,000 clones, with roughly 90% occurring once and the leading ten covering about 3.8%. Sequencing was performed on PBMCs. This clonotype was obtained from a woman aged 18 to 35 in good health and CMV-seropositive. This chain links TRBV27 with TRBJ2-5, with TRBD2 as a possible D gene (6 bases). The CDR3 sequence is CATGVGETQYF. As DNA, the CDR3 is TGTGCCACGGGAGTTGGAGAGACCCAGTACTTC.